This T cell receptor beta chain was sequenced during a study of beta chain features in type 1 diabetes. The study, taken as a whole, reports: Equally in patients and controls, shorter templates might have been favored by PCR.

This CDR3 is built from 12 residues. Germline V gene lookup returns CDR1 SGHRS and CDR2 YFSETQ. Trimming took 1 base from V and 7 from J, leaving 6 bases between them. The whole isolated RNA underwent reverse transcription, so sequencing captured expressed TCRB transcripts. Here immunoSEQ multiplex PCR was the method, and the copy in TCRdb shows in-frame clones only, minus some. This repertoire shows 250,000 to 350,000 clones, 12% to 15% found once; its top ten account for roughly 7%. By way of CD45RO/CCR7/CD25/CD127/CD95/CD27, the CD4+ regulatory, stem cell-like memory, central memory and naive cells were sorted. Populations obtained by sorting all exceeded 95% purity. This clone was counted ten times or more. Its antigen is undetermined.

The chain combines TRBV5-1 with TRBJ2-1; no clear D. Sequenced material: central memory CD4+ T cells from blood. The source is a man aged 25-45 years in good health. The chain's CDR3 is CASSLPENEQFF. The CDR3 coding sequence is TGCGCCAGCAGCTTGCCCGAGAATGAGCAGTTCTTC.